The clone carrying this TCR beta chain was seen only a few times. Its target is not known. Vbeta (60) and Jbeta (13) primers were used in the PCR. Repertoires were generated with immunoSEQ multiplex PCR, while TCRdb's copy carries only in-frame clones and drops some. The sample yields 100,000 to 150,000 clones, 70% to 80% seen once. These data originate in a study of cytomegalovirus exposure and HLA in healthy donors. Background on the study: Unique TCR beta sequences numbering 120 million or so came from 190 million or so T cells in an earlier analysis.

This CDR3 spans 15 amino acids. Germline CDR1 reads SGHRS; CDR2 reads YFSETQ. V was shortened by 0 bases and J by 0 bases, with 8 bases between the two germline ends. Study-wide findings and caveats: Later analysis associated a missense DCLRE1C variant with TCR beta V- and J-gene trimming. An observed cluster of highly shared sequence variants was recorded as a likely sequencing artifact. TCR beta chains numbering some 160 were designated cytomegalovirus-associated.

This clonotype originated in a man aged 45-60 years in good health and CMV-seronegative. The chain links TRBV5-1 to TRBJ2-3; no clear D gene. The material sequenced was PBMCs. CDR3 protein: CASSLGTTSTDTQYF. CDR3 coding DNA: TGCGCCAGCAGCTTGGGCACAACAAGCACAGATACGCAGTATTTT.